Each of the 3 T cell receptor beta chains below was sequenced from the same sample in a study of cytomegalovirus exposure and HLA in healthy donors. PCR involved 60 Vbeta and 13 Jbeta primers. The table came from immunoSEQ multiplex PCR; TCRdb's copy has only in-frame clones and leaves some out. The data show roughly 130,000 clones, approximately 79% seen once. The sequenced sample was PBMCs. The receptors originated from a man aged 18 to 29 in good health and CMV-seropositive.

J is TRBJ2-3 and V is TRBV28, with TRBD2 identical over 12 bases. Germline trimming cut 4 bases from V and 6 bases from J; bases unmatched to any gene: 11. CDR1 is MDHEN and CDR2 is SYDVKM in the germline V gene. The CDR3 has 17 amino acids. The CDR3: CASSSLGLAGLGDTQYF. CDR3 in DNA: TGTGCCAGCAGTTCCTTGGGACTAGCGGGTCTAGGGGATACGCAGTATTTT.

The chain links TRBV7-2 to TRBJ2-7, with 11 nucleotides matching TRBD2. This CDR3 is built from 14 residues. Germline CDR1 reads SGHTA; CDR2 reads FQGNSA. V shed 4 bases, J shed 6 bases, and the junction held 5 bases outside the gene matches. The CDR3 reads CASSSTSGRSEQYF. CDR3 DNA: TGTGCCAGCAGCTCTACTAGCGGGAGATCCGAGCAGTACTTC.

Only one count was recorded for this clone. The chain couples TRBV5-8 to TRBJ2-2; a weak D match, TRBD2 (5 bases). The CDR3 has 18 amino acids. Germline lookup yields CDR1 SGHTS and CDR2 YDEGEE. The germline V and J ends were trimmed by 3 bases and 3 bases, with 21 bases remaining between them. Here the CDR3 reads CASSSEYALAFDTGELFF. In DNA form, the CDR3 reads TGTGCCAGCAGCTCAGAGTACGCTTTAGCGTTTGACACCGGGGAGCTGTTTTTT.